Presented here are 30 T cell receptor beta chains from one specimen sequenced in a study of cytomegalovirus exposure and HLA in healthy donors. TCRdb's copy holds only in-frame clones and misses some; the assay was immunoSEQ multiplex PCR. The sample has about 360,000 clones, roughly 90% seen once. The specimen sequenced was PBMCs. The receptors come from a woman younger than 35 in good health and CMV-seronegative.

The chain employs TRBV29-1 and TRBJ2-7; unclear D gene. This CDR3 has 11 amino acids. Germline values: CDR1 SQVTM, CDR2 ANQGSEA. Trimming left V 6 bases short and J 5 bases short, with 11 bases between. CDR3 in DNA: TGCAGCGTGGGCCCCTCGAACGAGCAGTACTTC. Its protein is CSVGPSNEQYF.

V usage is TRBV25-1 and J usage is TRBJ1-1; tentatively, D is TRBD1 (6 bases). This CDR3 contains 13 residues. Trimming removed 8 bases at V and 0 bases at J, with 10 bases between. Germline-derived CDR1 and CDR2 are MGHDK and SYGVNS. CDR3 residues: CASVRGMNTEAFF. In DNA, the CDR3 is TGTGCCAGCGTAAGGGGGATGAACACTGAAGCTTTCTTT. Full variable domain (missing parts from reference TRBV25-1 and TRBJ1-1): EADIYQTPRYLVIGTGKKITLECSQTMGHDKMYWYQQDPGMELHLIHYSYGVNSTEKGDLSSESTVSRIRTEHFPLTLESARPSHTSQYLCASVRGMNTEAFFGQGTRLTVV.

This clone was recorded once. V gene TRBV12-1 combines with J gene TRBJ2-1; TRBD2, the table's D call, lacks a check against the DNA. TRBV12-1 is a known pseudogene. The CDR3 has 16 amino acids. DNA for the CDR3: TGTGCCAGCAGCTTCATACAACTAGCGGCCAACAATGAGCAGTTCTTC. As protein: CASSFIQLAANNEQFF.

The chain combines TRBV6-1 with TRBJ2-7, with TRBD2 matching over 8 bases. The CDR3 is made up of 15 amino acids. Germline values: CDR1 MNHNS, CDR2 SASEGT. V was pared by 1 base and J by 0 bases, with 2 bases of the junction left unmatched. CDR3 loop: CASSEGTSGSYEQYF. CDR3 DNA: TGTGCCAGCAGTGAAGGTACTAGCGGCTCCTACGAGCAGTACTTC.

The chain combines TRBV7-3 with TRBJ2-5, with 12 bases that match TRBD1. After removal of 0 bases from V and 7 bases from J, the junction contained 9 bases not matched to a gene. This CDR3 has 17 amino acids. Germline V gene lookup returns CDR1 SGHTA and CDR2 FQGTGA. In DNA form, the CDR3 reads TGTGCCAGCAGCTTAACCGGCCTGGGACAGGGGGCTGGGACCCAGTACTTC. It specifies CASSLTGLGQGAGTQYF.

The chain joins TRBV5-1 to TRBJ2-3; TRBD2 aligns across 14 bases. Per germline, CDR1 SGHRS and CDR2 YFSETQ. This CDR3 is built from 18 residues. The ends lost 3 bases at V and 5 bases at J; junction bases unmatched: 11. The CDR3 loop reads CASSSQGTSGREGDTQYF. The CDR3 DNA is TGCGCCAGCAGCTCACAAGGGACTAGCGGGAGAGAAGGAGATACGCAGTATTTT. Based on the CDR3 plus reference TRBV5-1 and TRBJ2-3, the full variable domain is KAGVTQTPRYLIKTRGQQVTLSCSPISGHRSVSWYQQTPGQGLQFLFEYFSETQRNKGNFPGRFSGRQFSNSRSEMNVSTLELGDSALYLCASSSQGTSGREGDTQYFGPGTRLTVL.

The chain recombines TRBV4-1 with TRBJ2-7; TRBD1 is a possible D gene (5 bases). V dropped 0 bases and J dropped 1 base, with 10 bases sitting between them. Germline loops: CDR1 MGHRA, CDR2 YSYEKL. CDR3 size: 15 residues. CDR3 amino acids: CASSQEQGFSYEQYF. CDR3 nucleotide sequence: TGCGCCAGCAGCCAAGAGCAGGGTTTTTCCTACGAGCAGTACTTC.

The rearrangement links TRBV28 to TRBJ2-6; D remains ambiguous. Per germline, CDR1 MDHEN and CDR2 SYDVKM. Between the trimmed V and J ends, which lost 3 bases and 0 bases, there was a span of 12 bases. The length of the CDR3 is 17 residues. The CDR3 coding sequence is TGTGCCAGCAGTTTGTCGCGACAACTCTCTGGGGCCAACGTCCTGACTTTC. This gives the protein CASSLSRQLSGANVLTF.

The V call is TRBV19, the J call TRBJ1-4, with D uncertain. The germline V gene has CDR1 LNHDA and CDR2 SQIVND (reference sequence). Trimming took 7 bases from V and 7 from J, leaving 16 bases between them. There are 14 residues in the CDR3. The CDR3 coding sequence is TGTGCCAGTACTACAGTGGTGTTGGGTGAAAAACTGTTTTTT. Amino acid sequence: CASTTVVLGEKLFF.

The chain couples TRBV6-5 to TRBJ1-1; D gene ambiguous. The CDR3 has 14 residues. V lost 4 bases and J lost 4, with 13 bases in between. From germline, CDR1 is MNHEY and CDR2 SVGAGI. This chain's CDR3 is CASSSSMEGTEAFF. The CDR3 DNA is TGTGCCAGCAGTTCATCGATGGAGGGCACTGAAGCTTTCTTT.

This clone was seen a few times. V and J are TRBV9 and TRBJ1-3; D remains ambiguous. Germline CDR1 reads SGDLS; CDR2 reads YYNGEE. There are 15 residues in the CDR3. V lost 0 bases and J 1 base, leaving 8 bases between the germline ends. The DNA for the CDR3 is TGTGCCAGCAGCGTAGAGGGAGGATCTGGAAACACCATATATTTT. It yields the protein CASSVEGGSGNTIYF.

This clone turned up a few times. V is TRBV5-4 and J is TRBJ2-5; TRBD1 is a possible D gene (5 bases). CDR3 length: 13 residues. V lost 4 bases and J 3 bases, leaving 10 bases between the germline ends. Germline V gene lookup returns CDR1 SGHNT and CDR2 YYREEE (reference sequence). The CDR3 region is CASSHIREETQYF. Written as DNA, the CDR3 is TGTGCCAGCAGCCACATCAGGGAAGAGACCCAGTACTTC.

The V and J genes are TRBV6-5 and TRBJ2-7; TRBD1 matches 7 bases. After removal of 6 bases from V and 6 bases from J, the junction contained 5 bases not matched to a gene. Germline V CDR1 and CDR2: MNHEY, SVGAGI. The CDR3 runs 12 residues. The CDR3 nucleotides read TGTGCCAGCAGCCGAGACAGGGTCGAGCAGTACTTC. This translates into CASSRDRVEQYF.

This rearrangement joins TRBV28 to TRBJ2-6; 9 nucleotides line up with TRBD2. The trim removed 7 bases at V and 2 bases at J, leaving 3 bases unmatched. CDR3 size: 15 residues. Germline-derived CDR1 and CDR2 are MDHEN and SYDVKM. The CDR3 DNA reads as TGTGCCAGCAATAGCGGGAGCACTGGGGCCAACGTCCTGACTTTC. Translated: CASNSGSTGANVLTF.

V usage is TRBV5-1 and J usage is TRBJ1-2; 11 nucleotides line up with TRBD1. With V trimmed by 4 bases and J by 3 bases, 5 bases remained unmatched. Germline V gene data show CDR1 as SGHRS and CDR2 as YFSETQ. The CDR3 sequence is 15 residues long. CDR3 nucleotide sequence: TGCGCCAGCAGCGCGCGGACAGGGGGCGACTATGGCTACACCTTC. Its translation: CASSARTGGDYGYTF.

This chain connects TRBV18 to TRBJ2-1; 8 nucleotides line up with TRBD1. Germline CDR1 is KGHSH and CDR2 is LQKENI. The CDR3 spans 15 residues. V was clipped by 2 bases and J by 9 bases; unmatched bases: 9. CDR3 nucleotide sequence: TGTGCCAGCTCACCAAGGACAGGGACCTACGGTGAGCAGTTCTTC. It yields the protein CASSPRTGTYGEQFF.

V usage is TRBV7-3 and J usage is TRBJ2-3; D perhaps matches TRBD2 (6 bases). V was clipped by 5 bases and J by 5 bases, with 17 bases between them. This CDR3 has 15 amino acids. The germline gives CDR1 SGHTA, CDR2 FQGTGA. The CDR3 sequence: CASSRDSSGGDTQYF. The DNA for the CDR3 is TGTGCCAGCAGCCGGGACTCTTCGGGCGGAGATACGCAGTATTTT.

The chain couples TRBV21-1 to TRBJ2-1; TRBD1 is taken as the D call from the table, unchecked against the DNA. TRBV21-1 is deemed a pseudogene. The CDR3 totals 15 residues. As DNA, the CDR3 is TGTGCCAGCAGCACCCGGGACAGGGGGCTGAATGAGCAGTTCTTC. Residues: CASSTRDRGLNEQFF.

The V call is TRBV30, the J call TRBJ1-3; the D is unclear. Germline CDR1 and CDR2: GTSNPN and SVGIG (reference sequence). The CDR3 runs to 15 residues. The V end lost 0 bases, the J end lost 2 bases, and 11 bases lay between the germline ends. The DNA for the CDR3 is TGTGCCTGGAGTGTACTTGAGGTAACTGGAAACACCATATATTTT. Encoded protein: CAWSVLEVTGNTIYF.

The genes are TRBV27 and TRBJ2-7; no clear D gene. Trimming pared 8 bases from V and 3 bases from J, leaving 14 bases between. Germline-derived CDR1 and CDR2 are MNHEY and SMNVEV (reference sequence). This CDR3 has 13 residues. The chain's CDR3 is CASRGDPFYEQYF. In DNA form, the CDR3 reads TGTGCCAGCCGCGGCGACCCGTTCTACGAGCAGTACTTC.

This chain joins TRBV30 and TRBJ2-1; 7 bases fit TRBD2. The CDR3 totals 14 residues. J lost 0 bases, V lost 7 bases, and 6 bases had no gene match. Germline loops: CDR1 GTSNPN, CDR2 SVGIG (reference sequence). CDR3 residues: CASQRDGSYNEQFF. CDR3 in DNA: TGTGCCTCGCAGCGGGATGGCTCCTACAATGAGCAGTTCTTC.

The gene calls are TRBV27 and TRBJ1-2; 11 bases are a match to TRBD1. With V trimmed by 3 bases and J by 2 bases, 2 bases remained unmatched. The CDR3 consists of 15 residues. Germline V gene lookup returns CDR1 MNHEY and CDR2 SMNVEV (reference sequence). The CDR3: CASSLRTGGNYGYTF. As DNA, the CDR3 is TGTGCCAGCAGTTTGCGGACAGGGGGCAACTATGGCTACACCTTC.

This clone was detected ten times or more. The chain couples TRBV6-1 to TRBJ2-7; TRBD2 aligns across 8 bases. Germline CDR1 MNHNS, CDR2 SASEGT. Germline trimming cut 2 bases from V and 6 bases from J; bases unmatched to any gene: 9. The CDR3 runs to 15 residues. The chain's CDR3 is CASSETSGLSTEQYF. Written as DNA, the CDR3 is TGTGCCAGCAGTGAAACTAGCGGACTCTCCACCGAGCAGTACTTC.

This chain uses TRBV27 with TRBJ1-6; no clear D. The CDR3 totals 15 residues. Germline V lookup: CDR1 MNHEY, CDR2 SMNVEV (reference sequence). V gave up 6 bases and J gave up 3 bases, with 12 bases separating them. CDR3 loop: CASSPTPLYNSPLHF. The DNA of the CDR3 is TGTGCCAGCAGCCCGACACCACTCTATAATTCACCCCTCCACTTT.

The DNA of the CDR3 is TGTGCCAGCAGTCCCTCCGTGGCAGGGCCTTACGAGCAGTACTTC. Amino acid sequence: CASSPSVAGPYEQYF. V gene TRBV7-3 combines with J gene TRBJ2-7; D is possibly TRBD1 (5 bases). The length of the CDR3 is 15 residues. V shed 6 bases and J shed 4 bases, with 19 bases lying between them. In germline, CDR1 is SGHTA, CDR2 FQGTGA.

The gene calls are TRBV15 and TRBJ2-5; unclear D gene. This CDR3 comprises 14 residues. Trimming took 4 bases from V and 2 from J, leaving 11 bases between them. Germline CDR1 reads LNHNV; CDR2 reads YYDKDF (reference sequence). The CDR3 region is CATSNNEIQETQYF. The DNA of the CDR3 is TGTGCCACCAGCAATAACGAGATTCAAGAGACCCAGTACTTC.

This chain joins TRBV10-3 and TRBJ2-1, with D perhaps TRBD2 (5 bases). Germline V gene sequence: CDR1 ENHRY, CDR2 SYGVKD. Trimming cost V 2 bases and J 8 bases, with 10 bases left between them. The CDR3 is made up of 13 amino acids. CDR3 amino acids: CAISETGGDEQFF. For the CDR3, the DNA is TGTGCCATCAGTGAGACCGGAGGTGATGAGCAGTTCTTC.

This clone has more than one count but fewer than ten. The V and J genes are TRBV7-8 and TRBJ2-7; 7 positions agree with TRBD2. V lost 6 bases to trimming and J lost 11 bases; unmatched junction nucleotides: 10. Germline V gene lookup returns CDR1 SGHVS and CDR2 FQNEAQ. This CDR3 has 12 residues. The CDR3 here is CASSHTIREEYF. The CDR3 nucleotides are TGTGCCAGCAGTCATACGATCCGGGAGGAGTACTTC.

The chain uses TRBV5-1 and TRBJ2-7; 7 nucleotides match TRBD1. The CDR3 is 12 amino acids. Trimming cost V 4 bases and J 5 bases; bases outside gene matches: 3. CDR1 is SGHRS, CDR2 YFSETQ, per germline. The CDR3, as DNA: TGCGCCAGCAGCCCGACAGGGAACGAGCAGTACTTC. It translates to CASSPTGNEQYF.

V is TRBV19 and J is TRBJ1-2; D not resolved. Germline CDR1 and CDR2: LNHDA and SQIVND (reference sequence). Deletions cut 1 base from V and 2 bases from J, with 11 bases between. The CDR3 totals 15 residues. CDR3: CASSIAVRINYGYTF. As DNA, the CDR3 is TGTGCCAGTAGTATAGCCGTCAGAATCAACTATGGCTACACCTTC.